This T cell receptor (beta chain) was sequenced in a study of CD8 T cells in ankylosing spondylitis. Study conclusions and caveats: Disease-linked clones, CD8+, were relatively rare in peripheral blood. A motif in TCR beta, a set of under ten highly homologous variants, appeared characteristic of ankylosing spondylitis blood. Reports say disease-linked clones showed up significantly more in matched ankylosing spondylitis synovial fluid.

Quantitative 5'-RACE with molecular barcodes produced the TCR beta libraries. MiXCR was run by TCRdb on the 5' RACE reads, yielding one entry per CDR3 protein. Found here are 450,000 to 550,000 distinct CDR3 sequences, about 5.4% of them singletons; the top ten hold 3% to 4%. Worth noting for this clonotype: Its antigen is unknown. The germline gene is not matched at one end of the junction; a read error may be the cause.

The sample was blood, either unsorted or a sorted T cell fraction (not recorded which). This sequence was found in a male donor with ankylosing spondylitis.

The CDR3 DNA reads TGTACCAGCAGTCTGATGGAGGGGGACCCCCGAGGGGATTACAATGAGCAGTTCTTC. Its protein is CTSSLMEGDPRGDYNEQFF. J is TRBJ2-1 and V is TRBV12-3 or TRBV12-4; D tentatively fits TRBD1 or TRBD2 (6 bases each). This CDR3 is built from 19 residues.